The 32 T cell receptor beta chains below were found in one sample sequenced in a study of blood T cell repertoires in COVID-19. Assay: immunoSEQ multiplex PCR; the TCRdb copy retains only in-frame clones and omits some. The table includes roughly 220,000 clones, roughly 90% detected once. Input material: PBMCs or T cells enriched from blood (not recorded which). Source of these receptors: a man aged 25-45 years who had been exposed to COVID-19.

This clone occurred once. The rearrangement links TRBV7-9 to TRBJ1-6; D is possibly TRBD1 (6 bases). Between the trimmed V and J ends, which lost 5 bases and 1 base, there was a span of 12 bases. The CDR3 has 16 residues. The germline gives CDR1 SEHNR, CDR2 FQNEAQ (reference sequence). CDR3 nucleotide sequence: TGTGCCAGCAGCCCAGGGGTTTGGTCCTATAATTCACCCCTCCACTTT. Translation gives CASSPGVWSYNSPLHF.

The V call is TRBV27, the J call TRBJ2-5, with 10 bases fitting TRBD2. The V segment lost 3 bases and the J segment 1 base; nucleotides outside the gene matches: 5. The CDR3 totals 16 residues. Germline loops: CDR1 MNHEY, CDR2 SMNVEV (reference sequence). CDR3: CASSFASGGTQETQYF. The CDR3 nucleotides read TGTGCCAGCAGTTTCGCTAGCGGGGGAACCCAAGAGACCCAGTACTTC.

This sequence joins TRBV7-2 and TRBJ1-1; D perhaps matches TRBD1 (5 bases). Germline CDR1 SGHTA, CDR2 FQGNSA. Between the trimmed V and J ends, which lost 5 bases and 5 bases, there was a span of 21 bases. The CDR3 runs 16 residues. The CDR3 reads CASSAGGTGRGTEAFF. DNA for the CDR3: TGTGCCAGCAGCGCGGGGGGGACGGGGCGAGGTACTGAAGCTTTCTTT.

The gene calls are TRBV10-3 and TRBJ1-4; D unresolved. V was pared by 3 bases and J by 8 bases, with 10 bases between. The CDR3 loop spans 13 amino acids. Germline assignment: CDR1 ENHRY and CDR2 SYGVKD. CDR3 amino acids: CAISDGLYEKLFF. The CDR3 nucleotides are TGTGCCATCAGTGACGGGTTGTACGAAAAACTGTTTTTT.

V usage is TRBV4-1 and J usage is TRBJ1-5; 7 bases line up with TRBD1. V shed 2 bases, J shed 4 bases, and the junction held 5 bases outside the gene matches. Germline V gene sequence: CDR1 MGHRA, CDR2 YSYEKL. This CDR3 has 15 residues. The CDR3 DNA sequence: TGCGCCAGCAGCCAAATCCGGGACAGAAATCAGCCCCAGCATTTT. This codes for CASSQIRDRNQPQHF.

This chain joins TRBV2 and TRBJ1-6; TRBD1 is a possible D gene (5 bases). CDR1 is SNHLY and CDR2 is FYNNEI in the germline V gene. The CDR3 length is 15 residues. The V and J ends lost 7 bases and 5 bases respectively, with 15 bases between them. The CDR3 loop is CASTALRGDNSPLHF. For the CDR3, the DNA is TGTGCCAGCACTGCCTTAAGGGGTGATAATTCACCCCTCCACTTT.

This chain joins TRBV20-1 and TRBJ2-1; D unresolved. The germline V gene has CDR1 DFQATT and CDR2 SNEGSKA (reference sequence). This CDR3 region has 11 residues. V dropped 1 base and J dropped 8 bases, with 6 bases sitting between them. This CDR3 is CSARVIDEQFF. CDR3 nucleotides: TGCAGTGCTAGAGTTATCGATGAGCAGTTCTTC.

The chain employs TRBV4-1 and TRBJ1-6; 9 bases line up with TRBD1. The CDR3 is 19 residues long. Germline V gene lookup returns CDR1 MGHRA and CDR2 YSYEKL. The V segment lost 1 base and the J segment 6 bases; nucleotides outside the gene matches: 13. CDR3 nucleotides: TGCGCCAGCAGCCAAGTTCCGGGACGAGAGGACAGGGGTAATTCACCCCTCCACTTT. It is translated as CASSQVPGREDRGNSPLHF.

The V gene is TRBV30, the J gene TRBJ1-3; 8 bases are a match to TRBD1. Germline V CDR1 and CDR2: GTSNPN, SVGIG (reference sequence). V gave up 0 bases and J gave up 4 bases; unmatched junction bases: 2. The CDR3 has 14 amino acids. Here the CDR3 DNA reads TGTGCCTGGAGTGTATCAGGGGGCGGAAACACCATATATTTT. It translates to CAWSVSGGGNTIYF.

The chain uses TRBV6-5 and TRBJ1-5; unclear D gene. This CDR3 comprises 11 residues. CDR1 is MNHEY and CDR2 is SVGAGI in the germline V gene. V lost 7 bases and J 9 bases, leaving 10 bases between the germline ends. CDR3 in amino acids: CASIGEGPQHF. The CDR3 DNA reads TGTGCCAGCATAGGCGAGGGGCCCCAGCATTTT.

This clone came up a few times. CDR3 sequence reads: CASSFLDKDTEAFF. The CDR3 DNA follows: TGCGCCAGCAGCTTTTTGGACAAAGACACTGAAGCTTTCTTT. The chain recombines TRBV5-1 with TRBJ1-1, with D possibly TRBD1 on 5 matching bases. This CDR3 has 14 residues. The germline V and J ends were trimmed by 2 bases and 3 bases, with 11 bases remaining between them. Germline CDR1 SGHRS, CDR2 YFSETQ.

This chain connects TRBV5-1 to TRBJ2-1; weak D call: TRBD2 (5 bases). Trimming took 2 bases from V and 10 from J, leaving 19 bases between them. CDR1 is SGHRS, CDR2 YFSETQ, per germline. The CDR3 consists of 15 residues. CDR3 region: CASSFGVRTEEEQFF. The CDR3 DNA reads TGCGCCAGCAGCTTTGGGGTTAGGACGGAGGAGGAGCAGTTCTTC.

The chain links TRBV18 to TRBJ1-2; D ambiguous. Trimming stripped 3 bases from V and 4 bases from J, with 9 bases between. The CDR3 consists of 13 residues. Looked up from germline, CDR1 is KGHSH and CDR2 is LQKENI. CDR3 protein: CASSPGEGYGYTF. DNA for the CDR3: TGTGCCAGCTCACCGGGTGAGGGCTATGGCTACACCTTC.

The chain has TRBV6-4 and TRBJ1-6; 10 bases agree with TRBD1. CDR3 length: 14 residues. The V and J ends lost 10 bases and 14 bases, in that order; junction bases with no gene match: 14. Germline V CDR1 and CDR2: MRHNA, SNTAGT. CDR3 sequence: CANSGGTGAPTLHF. The CDR3 DNA is TGTGCCAACTCGGGCGGGACAGGGGCTCCAACCCTCCACTTT.

This sequence joins TRBV23-1 and TRBJ2-3; D is possibly TRBD2 (7 bases). TRBV23-1 is given ORF status, its function remaining uncertain. V lost 7 bases and J lost 6, with 26 bases in between. The CDR3 sequence is 17 residues long. The chain's CDR3 is CASKGGAATPCPDTQYF. CDR3 nucleotides: TGCGCCAGCAAGGGGGGGGCGGCGACCCCGTGTCCGGATACGCAGTATTTT.

The chain couples TRBV6-2 or TRBV6-3 to TRBJ2-1; 9 bases match TRBD2. Germline V gene sequence: CDR1 MNHEY, CDR2 SVGEGT. This CDR3 is 12 amino acids long. Losses at the gene ends were 6 bases for V and 12 bases for J; bases not matched to a gene: 6. CDR3 DNA: TGTGCCAGCAGCCGAACAGCGGGGGGGCAGTTCTTC. Its protein is CASSRTAGGQFF.

J is TRBJ2-7 and V is TRBV5-1; D might be TRBD1 (5 bases). V gave up 1 base and J gave up 1 base, with 12 bases separating them. The CDR3 loop spans 15 amino acids. Germline V gives CDR1 SGHRS, CDR2 YFSETQ. The CDR3 coding sequence is TGCGCCAGCAGCTTGTTAGGGGATTTTTCCTACGAGCAGTACTTC. It specifies CASSLLGDFSYEQYF.

The chain joins TRBV6-2 or TRBV6-3 to TRBJ1-6; D is possibly TRBD1 (6 bases). The V end was cut by 6 bases, the J end by 4 bases, with 16 bases between. The CDR3 runs to 16 residues. From germline, CDR1 is MNHEY and CDR2 SVGEGT. The CDR3 bases are TGTGCCAGCAGATACGGACAGAGATCATATAATTCACCCCTCCACTTT. As protein: CASRYGQRSYNSPLHF.

The CDR3 region has the DNA TGTGCTAGTGGTTTGGGCGGGAAAATCAGCTCTGGAAACACCATATATTTT. Protein: CASGLGGKISSGNTIYF. The chain uses TRBV12-5 and TRBJ1-3; the D is unclear. The V and J ends lost 1 base and 0 bases respectively, with 13 bases between them. Germline-derived CDR1 and CDR2 are LGHNT and FRNRAP. The CDR3 totals 17 residues.

Here the CDR3 DNA reads TGTGCCAGCAGCCAAGTGTTCACTGGGGCCAACGTCCTGACTTTC. Protein sequence: CASSQVFTGANVLTF. This chain connects TRBV3-1 (or the pseudogene TRBV3-2) to TRBJ2-6; no definite D call. Trimming stripped 1 base from V and 2 bases from J, with 6 bases between. The V gene's germline CDR1 is LGHDT and CDR2 YNNKEL (reference sequence). CDR3 length: 15 residues.

The V and J genes are TRBV30 and TRBJ1-1, with a weak D call TRBD1 (5 bases). The CDR3 totals 14 residues. Trimming shortened V by 5 bases and J by 0 bases, and 13 bases separated the two germline ends. Looked up from germline, CDR1 is GTSNPN and CDR2 is SVGIG (reference sequence). Here the CDR3 DNA reads TGTGCCTGGTCGGGACTCCTAATGAACACTGAAGCTTTCTTT. The encoded protein is CAWSGLLMNTEAFF. Variable domain in full (rest from reference TRBV30 and TRBJ1-1): SQTIHQWPATLVQPVGSPLSLECTVEGTSNPNLYWYRQAAGRGLQLLFYSVGIGQISSEVPQNLSASRPQDRQFILSSKKLLLSDSGFYLCAWSGLLMNTEAFFGQGTRLTVV.

The chain combines TRBV5-4 with TRBJ2-4, with D tentatively TRBD1 (5 bases). CDR1 is SGHNT and CDR2 is YYREEE in the germline V gene (reference sequence). Trimming took off 4 bases at V and 6 bases at J, with 17 bases between the two ends. The CDR3 contains 15 residues. The CDR3 region has the DNA TGTGCCAGCAGCCAGCAGACAGCAACAACAAACATTCAGTACTTC. It is translated as CASSQQTATTNIQYF.

The rearrangement links TRBV5-1 to TRBJ1-1; D unclear. Deletions cut 4 bases from V and 5 bases from J, with 21 bases between. The CDR3 loop spans 16 amino acids. Germline CDR1 SGHRS, CDR2 YFSETQ. The CDR3, as DNA: TGCGCCAGCAGCCCTGGATCGACACACCTCATAACTGAAGCTTTCTTT. It is translated as CASSPGSTHLITEAFF.

The chain couples TRBV19 to TRBJ1-3; D unclear. Germline loops: CDR1 LNHDA, CDR2 SQIVND (reference sequence). Trimming cost V 3 bases and J 4 bases, with 16 bases left between them. The CDR3 totals 16 residues. The CDR3 nucleotides read TGTGCCAGTAGTATTCCTGCAGGCCATGCGGGAAACACCATATATTTT. Protein product: CASSIPAGHAGNTIYF.

The V call is TRBV4-1, the J call TRBJ1-5; maybe TRBD1 (5 bases). Germline V gene sequence: CDR1 MGHRA, CDR2 YSYEKL. The CDR3 is 13 amino acids. V shed 3 bases and J shed 9 bases, with 12 bases lying between them. This chain's CDR3 is CASSQERGGPQHF. For the CDR3, the DNA is TGCGCCAGCAGCCAGGAGCGGGGGGGGCCCCAGCATTTT.

The genes are TRBV25-1 and TRBJ1-2, with 7 bases that match TRBD1. CDR1 and CDR2 (germline): MGHDK, SYGVNS. The CDR3 has 12 amino acids. J was trimmed by 5 bases and V by 4 bases; bases with no gene match: 1. The CDR3 region is CASSGTGYGYTF. The DNA of the CDR3 is TGTGCCAGCAGTGGGACAGGATATGGCTACACCTTC.

V gene TRBV18 combines with J gene TRBJ1-1; no clear D. The germline V gene has CDR1 KGHSH and CDR2 LQKENI. CDR3 length: 14 amino acids. The V gene lost 2 bases and the J gene lost 7 bases, with 14 bases spanning the gap. The CDR3 DNA reads TGTGCCAGCTCACCATCTAAGTCCCCTGGTGAAGCTTTCTTT. Encoded protein: CASSPSKSPGEAFF.

The rearrangement joins TRBV6-5 to TRBJ1-6; TRBD1 might be the D (6 bases). The CDR3 extends over 12 amino acids. V was pared by 5 bases and J by 10 bases, with 9 bases between. CDR1 is MNHEY, CDR2 SVGAGI, per germline. For the CDR3, the DNA is TGTGCCAGCAGTCGGGACAACTCACCCCTCCACTTT. Amino acid sequence: CASSRDNSPLHF.

This clone was observed a few times. The V call is TRBV4-1, the J call TRBJ1-6; 9 bases align to TRBD1. The CDR3 spans 16 residues. The germline V gene has CDR1 MGHRA and CDR2 YSYEKL. J lost 10 bases, V lost 1 base, and 8 bases had no gene match. In DNA form, the CDR3 reads TGCGCCAGCAGCCAAGTTTGGGACAGGGCTCGATCACCCCTCCACTTT. Protein: CASSQVWDRARSPLHF.

The chain carries TRBV7-2 and TRBJ2-3; tentative D call: TRBD2 (5 bases). The CDR3 contains 14 residues. V was trimmed by 7 bases and J by 4 bases, leaving 15 bases between them. Germline V gene data show CDR1 as SGHTA and CDR2 as FQGNSA. The CDR3 reads CASTLANRPDTQYF. Here the CDR3 DNA reads TGTGCCAGCACCCTAGCTAACAGACCAGATACGCAGTATTTT.

This clone is a singleton in its sample. The J gene is TRBJ1-1, the V gene TRBV5-1; D is perhaps TRBD1 (5 bases). The CDR3 consists of 13 residues. Per the germline V gene, CDR1 is SGHRS and CDR2 is YFSETQ. The germline V and J ends were trimmed by 4 bases and 11 bases, with 18 bases remaining between them. CDR3 residues: CASSIRDPLDAFF. The CDR3 region has the DNA TGCGCCAGCAGCATCAGGGATCCCCTCGACGCTTTCTTT.

This clone was recorded many times. V and J are TRBV4-3 and TRBJ2-2; TRBD2 agrees at 12 bases. With V trimmed by 1 base and J by 6 bases, 0 bases remained unmatched. CDR3 size: 15 residues. Germline V gene lookup returns CDR1 LGHNA and CDR2 YSLEER. The CDR3 sequence is CASSQASGGAGELFF. The CDR3 DNA is TGCGCCAGCAGCCAAGCTAGCGGGGGGGCCGGGGAGCTGTTTTTT.